A selection of T cell receptor beta chains follows, all from one sample in a study of T cell repertoires in cytomegalovirus infection. Via MiXCR, TCRdb re-called the reads, giving one row per CDR3 protein. The table shows about 230,000 distinct CDR3 sequences, with over 20% occurring only once. The sample comprised CD8+ T cells from PBMCs. These TCRs come from a human donor in good health (CMV status not recorded). Some clones in this sample may be carry-over from other donors' samples. CDR3s include the opening cysteine and the closing phenylalanine or tryptophan. D genes are given only for firm matches. Only part of the rows carry a size: once, few, many, or a class if the clone is expanded.

j_call,v_call,clone_size,d_call,cdr3_nt,cdr3_aa
TRBJ2-3,TRBV25-1,.,.,TGTGCCAGCAGTGAAGGACGGGGATCAGATACGCAGTATTTT,CASSEGRGSDTQYF
TRBJ2-3,TRBV7-2,.,.,TGTGCCAGCAGCTTAGGATGGGAGGGGGTAGGTGATACGCAGTATTTT,CASSLGWEGVGDTQYF
TRBJ1-4,TRBV28,.,.,TGTGCCAGCAGTTTAAACAGGCCCAATGAAAAACTGTTTTTT,CASSLNRPNEKLFF
TRBJ2-1,TRBV6-2/TRBV6-3,.,.,TGTGCCAGCAGTTATGGGGGGAGCTCCTACAATGAGCAGTTCTTC,CASSYGGSSYNEQFF
TRBJ2-3,TRBV28,.,TRBD2,TGTGCCAGCACAGGACTAGCGGGGGCAGATACGCAGTATTTT,CASTGLAGADTQYF
TRBJ2-7,TRBV19,few,TRBD1,TGTGCCAGTAGTATTGCCGGGACAGGGCTCTACGAGCAGTACTTC,CASSIAGTGLYEQYF
TRBJ1-1,TRBV6-5,.,.,TGTGCCAGCAGTTACGAGACAGGATCCACTGAAGCTTTCTTT,CASSYETGSTEAFF
TRBJ2-2,TRBV28,many,.,TGTGCCAACGCCACCAGAGCGAACACCGGGGAGCTGTTTTTT,CANATRANTGELFF
TRBJ1-1,TRBV6-1,many,.,TGTGCCAGCAGTCTGGACAGAAAGTTGGGTGGAGCTTTCTTT,CASSLDRKLGGAFF
TRBJ2-3,TRBV19,many,.,TGTGCCAGTAGTATAGGAGGAGGGTTGGCGTCGCAGTATTTT,CASSIGGGLASQYF
TRBJ2-1,TRBV12-3/TRBV12-4,.,TRBD2,TGTGCCAGCAGCCTCGCTAGCGGGGTGTATGAGCAGTTCTTC,CASSLASGVYEQFF
TRBJ1-5,TRBV25-1,.,TRBD1,TGTGCCAGCAGTGGTGGGACAGGGGGATATCAGCCCCAGCATTTT,CASSGGTGGYQPQHF
TRBJ2-7,TRBV5-1,.,TRBD2,TGCGCCAGCGGCCTGACTAGCGGTACCTACGAGCAGTACTTC,CASGLTSGTYEQYF
TRBJ2-1,TRBV20-1,.,TRBD2,TGCAGTGCTAGCGGGGGGATCGTCGGTTCTGAGCAGTTCTTC,CSASGGIVGSEQFF
TRBJ2-2,TRBV7-2,many,.,TGTGCCAGCAGCTTATCCACGACCGGGGAGCTGTTTTTT,CASSLSTTGELFF
TRBJ2-2,TRBV6-5,many,.,TGTGCCAGCAGTTACGCCAGTACCGGGGAGCTGTTTTTT,CASSYASTGELFF
TRBJ1-5,TRBV20-1,few,TRBD1,TGCAGTGCGCCCGGGACAGGGGATAGCAATCAGCCCCAGCATTTT,CSAPGTGDSNQPQHF
TRBJ2-2,TRBV4-2,.,.,TGTGCCAGCAGCCAAGAACGTGGATCCGGGGAGCTGTTTTTT,CASSQERGSGELFF
TRBJ1-1,TRBV5-1,.,.,TGCGCCAGCAGCTTGGACCCTCGTATGAACACTGAAGCTTTCTTT,CASSLDPRMNTEAFF